Presented here are 30 T cell receptor beta chains from one specimen sequenced in a study of spatial heterogeneity in lung cancer. TCRdb passed the 5' RACE reads through MiXCR, listing each CDR3 protein once. The sample consists of under 75,000 distinct CDR3 sequences, approximately 12% of them appearing once. Sample time point: sample taken at primary tumor resection. Tumor, nontumor lung or frozen PBMC supplied whole RNA, sequenced without sorting. The specimen comprised PBMCs, sampled at surgery. Receptors originate from a male donor with early-stage non-small cell lung cancer.

The chain links TRBV7-9 to TRBJ2-5; D is ambiguous. With 4 bases removed from V and 5 bases from J, the gap between germline ends came to 8 bases. The germline V gene encodes CDR1 SEHNR and CDR2 FQNEAQ (reference sequence). The CDR3 sequence is 12 residues long. CDR3 in amino acids: CASSWASETQYF. CDR3 in DNA: TGTGCCAGCAGCTGGGCAAGTGAGACCCAGTACTTC.

The chain combines TRBV29-1 with TRBJ2-1; 11 positions agree with TRBD2. V was pared by 5 bases and J by 1 base, with 10 bases of the junction left unmatched. The germline gives CDR1 SQVTM, CDR2 ANQGSEA. This CDR3 spans 17 amino acids. The CDR3 region is CSVKGETSGSSYNEQFF. The CDR3 DNA reads as TGCAGCGTTAAGGGTGAAACTAGCGGGAGTTCCTACAATGAGCAGTTCTTC.

This clonotype was detected many times. J is TRBJ2-7 and V is TRBV5-4, with 15 bases identical to TRBD2. This CDR3 has 15 residues. The trim removed 4 bases at V and 6 bases at J, leaving 5 bases unmatched. The germline V gene has CDR1 SGHNT and CDR2 YYREEE (reference sequence). CDR3 bases: TGTGCCAGCAGCGCCGGGACTAGCGGGAGGCGCGAGCAGTACTTC. This sequence encodes CASSAGTSGRREQYF.

This clonotype was observed at least ten times. This rearrangement joins TRBV4-1 to TRBJ2-3, with 12 bases that match TRBD2. The CDR3 has 16 residues. J was trimmed by 6 bases and V by 3 bases; bases with no gene match: 7. CDR1 and CDR2 from the germline V gene are MGHRA and YSYEKL. CDR3 amino acids: CASSQGLAGGGDTQYF. In DNA, the CDR3 is TGCGCCAGCAGCCAGGGCCTAGCGGGAGGGGGCGATACGCAGTATTTT.

The chain is built from TRBV9 and TRBJ1-1; 9 nucleotides match TRBD1. The CDR3 contains 14 residues. Germline values: CDR1 SGDLS, CDR2 YYNGEE. V lost 4 bases, J lost 5 bases, and 6 bases stayed unmatched. CDR3 region: CASSPRTGVTEAFF. DNA for the CDR3: TGTGCCAGCAGCCCCCGGACAGGGGTTACTGAAGCTTTCTTT.

This clonotype was observed many times. The chain recombines TRBV11-2 with TRBJ1-1, with a weak D call TRBD1 (6 bases). Germline lookup yields CDR1 SGHAT and CDR2 FQNNGV. This CDR3 spans 13 amino acids. The germline V and J ends were trimmed by 1 base and 8 bases, with 11 bases remaining between them. The CDR3 loop reads CASSLVRQVEAFF. CDR3 DNA: TGTGCCAGCAGCTTAGTACGACAGGTAGAAGCTTTCTTT.

The table lists this clonotype with a few counts. The V call is TRBV6-6, the J call TRBJ1-5; D may be TRBD1 (5 bases). The CDR3 runs to 13 residues. Trimming removed 2 bases at V and 4 bases at J, with 6 bases between. The germline V gene has CDR1 MNHNY and CDR2 SVGAGI (reference sequence). The CDR3 reads CASSYGGNQPQHF. CDR3 in DNA: TGTGCCAGCAGTTACGGGGGGAATCAGCCCCAGCATTTT.

This clonotype showed up just a few times. The chain combines TRBV7-7 with TRBJ2-2, with D possibly matching TRBD2 (6 bases). Looked up from germline, CDR1 is SSHAT and CDR2 is FNYEAQ (reference sequence). The CDR3 spans 15 residues. With 5 bases removed from V and 5 bases from J, the gap between germline ends came to 15 bases. Here the CDR3 DNA reads TGTGCCAGCAGCCAGCAGGGCCGGGGGACCGGGGAGCTGTTTTTT. Protein sequence: CASSQQGRGTGELFF.

The gene calls are TRBV30 and TRBJ1-2; perhaps TRBD1 as D (5 bases). V lost 2 bases and J 6 bases, leaving 19 bases between the germline ends. The CDR3 spans 15 residues. Germline V gives CDR1 GTSNPN, CDR2 SVGIG (reference sequence). This CDR3 reads CAWSRSGTDVNGYTF. Here the CDR3 DNA reads TGTGCCTGGAGTCGATCCGGGACGGACGTCAATGGCTACACCTTC. The variable domain in full, completed from reference TRBV30 and TRBJ1-2, reads SQTIHQWPATLVQPVGSPLSLECTVEGTSNPNLYWYRQAAGRGLQLLFYSVGIGQISSEVPQNLSASRPQDRQFILSSKKLLLSDSGFYLCAWSRSGTDVNGYTFGSGTRLTVV.

This chain links TRBV19 with TRBJ2-1; TRBD2 aligns across 7 bases. J was trimmed by 6 bases and V by 3 bases; bases with no gene match: 2. The CDR3 consists of 13 residues. Germline CDR1 is LNHDA and CDR2 is SQIVND (reference sequence). CDR3 sequence: CASSMGGFNEQFF. The CDR3 DNA follows: TGTGCCAGTAGTATGGGAGGGTTCAATGAGCAGTTCTTC.

The rearrangement joins TRBV7-9 to TRBJ2-2, with TRBD2 matching 7 bases. This CDR3 contains 16 residues. The V gene's germline CDR1 is SEHNR and CDR2 FQNEAQ (reference sequence). V shed 5 bases, J shed 1 base, and the junction held 7 bases outside the gene matches. CDR3 nucleotides: TGTGCCAGCAGCCCCGGCGAGCGGGGGAACACCGGGGAGCTGTTTTTT. It is translated as CASSPGERGNTGELFF.

Concerning this clonotype: Just one base apart from a much larger clone, this may be a read error. This sequence joins TRBV12-3 or TRBV12-4 and TRBJ1-1, with 7 bases aligning to TRBD1. Trimming cost V 6 bases and J 1 base; bases outside gene matches: 5. This CDR3 is built from 14 residues. DNA of the CDR3: TGTGCCAGCAGCTTGGACAGGCGGAACACTGAAGCTTTCTTT. This gives the protein CASSLDRRNTEAFF.

This clonotype occurred many times. V usage is TRBV3-1 and J usage is TRBJ1-5; unclear D gene. The CDR3 extends over 15 amino acids. CDR1 is LGHDT, CDR2 YNNKEL, per germline (reference sequence). V was cut by 4 bases and J by 1 base, with 11 bases left in between. CDR3 in amino acids: CASSPGRASNQPQHF. CDR3 nucleotides: TGTGCCAGCAGCCCCGGGAGGGCGAGCAATCAGCCCCAGCATTTT. The full variable domain, its missing parts supplied by reference TRBV3-1 and TRBJ1-5, is DTAVSQTPKYLVTQMGNDKSIKCEQNLGHDTMYWYKQDSKKFLKIMFSYNNKELIINETVPNRFSPKSPDKAHLNLHINSLELGDSAVYFCASSPGRASNQPQHFGDGTRLSIL.

This clonotype was seen a few times. The chain couples TRBV10-1 to TRBJ1-1, with D tentatively TRBD1 (5 bases). Germline V CDR1 and CDR2: WNHNN, SYGVQD (reference sequence). The CDR3 covers 15 residues. Trimming left V 6 bases short and J 4 bases short, with 18 bases between. The CDR3, as DNA: TGCGCCAGCAGCCTCATGTCGAATAGGGGCACTGAAGCTTTCTTT. Protein sequence: CASSLMSNRGTEAFF.

The CDR3 DNA reads TGTGCCAGCAGTCCAAACCCGGGACTAGCGGGAGAGAAGCAGTACTTC. It codes for CASSPNPGLAGEKQYF. The chain is built from TRBV7-9 and TRBJ2-7; TRBD2 aligns across 14 bases. J gave up 8 bases and V 6 bases, and 12 bases lay outside the gene matches. Germline V gene lookup returns CDR1 SEHNR and CDR2 FQNEAQ (reference sequence). This CDR3 contains 16 residues.

This sequence joins TRBV12-3 or TRBV12-4 and TRBJ1-1, with D unresolved. The CDR3 is 14 amino acids. V was cut by 5 bases and J by 5 bases, with 15 bases left in between. The DNA of the CDR3 is TGTGCCAGCAGTCCCGTCGGGATTGCAACTGAAGCTTTCTTT. Translated: CASSPVGIATEAFF.

This chain uses TRBV7-2 with TRBJ2-1; maybe TRBD2 (6 bases). Trimming stripped 1 base from V and 7 bases from J, with 17 bases between. Germline loops: CDR1 SGHTA, CDR2 FQGNSA. This CDR3 region has 16 residues. The CDR3 sequence: CASSLEDGAGRNEQFF. The CDR3 nucleotides are TGTGCCAGCAGCTTAGAAGACGGGGCGGGGCGGAATGAGCAGTTCTTC.

The table lists this clonotype with a few counts. The chain has TRBV6-6 and TRBJ2-3; D not resolved. The CDR3 covers 16 residues. Germline V gene sequence: CDR1 MNHNY, CDR2 SVGAGI (reference sequence). V lost 5 bases to trimming and J lost 0 bases, with 15 bases between them. The chain's CDR3 is CASSHGVGQSTDTQYF. The CDR3 DNA follows: TGTGCCAGCAGTCACGGCGTAGGCCAGAGCACAGATACGCAGTATTTT.

The V and J genes are TRBV5-5 and TRBJ1-1; 9 nucleotides align to TRBD1. The germline V gene encodes CDR1 SGHKS and CDR2 YYEKEE (reference sequence). The CDR3 totals 13 residues. Trimming removed 4 bases from V and 7 bases from J; junction bases left unmatched: 5. CDR3 in DNA: TGTGCCAGCAGCGGAACGGACAGGGGTGAAGCTTTCTTT. It specifies CASSGTDRGEAFF.

Only one count was recorded for this clonotype. An end of the junction does not agree with germline; a read error may underlie this. The chain recombines TRBV11-3 with TRBJ1-5, with D possibly matching TRBD1 (5 bases). Germline CDR1 SGHNT, CDR2 YENEEA. The CDR3 sequence is 14 residues long. CDR3 coding DNA: TGTCCCAGCAGCTTAGGTGGGGCCTATCAGCCCCAGCATTTT. As protein: CPSSLGGAYQPQHF.

The V gene is TRBV20-1, the J gene TRBJ1-6; 9 nucleotides line up with TRBD1. CDR3 size: 17 residues. The J segment lost 4 bases and the V segment lost 0 bases, leaving 7 bases of the junction unmatched. Germline CDR1 is DFQATT and CDR2 is SNEGSKA (reference sequence). The CDR3 sequence is CSARDGDRDFYNSPLHF. DNA of the CDR3: TGCAGTGCTAGAGATGGGGACAGGGACTTTTATAATTCACCCCTCCACTTT.

This clonotype was found many times. V and J are TRBV12-3 or TRBV12-4 and TRBJ2-7; 12 bases agree with TRBD2. This CDR3 has 13 residues. V was clipped by 6 bases and J by 6 bases; unmatched bases: 3. CDR3 DNA: TGTGCCAGCAGCCCGACTAGCGGGAGCGAGCAGTACTTC. Its translation: CASSPTSGSEQYF.

This clonotype was seen a few times. The V and J genes are TRBV5-1 and TRBJ2-7, with TRBD2 matching 7 bases. The V gene's germline CDR1 is SGHRS and CDR2 YFSETQ. The CDR3 covers 16 residues. Trimming cost V 3 bases and J 2 bases; bases outside gene matches: 11. The CDR3 region is CASSSGSGTITYEQYF. In DNA, the CDR3 is TGCGCCAGCAGCTCCGGCAGCGGGACGATAACCTACGAGCAGTACTTC.

V usage is TRBV5-1 and J usage is TRBJ2-3, with D possibly TRBD1 on 5 matching bases. Germline V lookup: CDR1 SGHRS, CDR2 YFSETQ. Trimming left V 0 bases short and J 6 bases short, with 8 bases between. CDR3 length equals 13 residues. The CDR3 spells CASSLVPGDTQYF. The CDR3 DNA is TGCGCCAGCAGCTTGGTACCAGGGGATACGCAGTATTTT.

Only a few counts were recorded for this clonotype. J is TRBJ1-2 and V is TRBV19, with D possibly TRBD1 on 5 matching bases. The CDR3 covers 17 residues. Germline CDR1 and CDR2: LNHDA and SQIVND (reference sequence). With 0 bases removed from V and 3 bases from J, the gap between germline ends came to 17 bases. This CDR3 is CASSIDHTGQNDYGYTF. The CDR3 region has the DNA TGTGCCAGTAGTATAGATCATACGGGGCAGAACGACTATGGCTACACCTTC.

Only a few counts were recorded for this clonotype. This sequence joins TRBV5-1 and TRBJ1-1; D uncertain. Germline CDR1 SGHRS, CDR2 YFSETQ. The CDR3 extends over 14 amino acids. With 4 bases removed from V and 3 bases from J, the gap between germline ends came to 13 bases. Here the CDR3 reads CASSPWGADTEAFF. In DNA, the CDR3 is TGCGCCAGCAGCCCGTGGGGAGCTGACACTGAAGCTTTCTTT. Complete variable domain (other parts from reference TRBV5-1 and TRBJ1-1): KAGVTQTPRYLIKTRGQQVTLSCSPISGHRSVSWYQQTPGQGLQFLFEYFSETQRNKGNFPGRFSGRQFSNSRSEMNVSTLELGDSALYLCASSPWGADTEAFFGQGTRLTVV.

Only a few counts were recorded for this clonotype. V gene TRBV21-1 combines with J gene TRBJ1-2; the table's TRBD1 call for D was not verified on the DNA. TRBV21-1 has pseudogene status. This CDR3 is built from 14 residues. CDR3 coding DNA: TGTGCCGGTTCCAGGGGACAGGGTATGAATGGCTACACCTTC. As protein: CAGSRGQGMNGYTF.

This clonotype was seen ten or more times. The CDR3 sequence: CSALEGVDYGYTF. The CDR3 DNA follows: TGCAGTGCTTTGGAGGGGGTTGACTATGGCTACACCTTC. V and J are TRBV20-1 and TRBJ1-2; possibly TRBD1 for D (6 bases). The germline V gene encodes CDR1 DFQATT and CDR2 SNEGSKA (reference sequence). The CDR3 runs to 13 residues. V gave up 5 bases and J gave up 3 bases, with 13 bases separating them.

The sample holds many counts of this clonotype. The gene calls are TRBV29-1 and TRBJ1-1, with a tentative D call TRBD1 (5 bases). The CDR3 loop spans 14 amino acids. Germline V gives CDR1 SQVTM, CDR2 ANQGSEA. Trimming cost V 5 bases and J 2 bases, with 15 bases left between them. Written as DNA, the CDR3 is TGCAGCGTTCGAGCCGGGACGGCAAACACTGAAGCTTTCTTT. Amino acid sequence: CSVRAGTANTEAFF.

The chain is built from TRBV20-1 and TRBJ1-4, with no clear D. Trimming left V 0 bases short and J 6 bases short, with 11 bases between. This CDR3 spans 14 amino acids. CDR1 is DFQATT, CDR2 SNEGSKA, per germline (reference sequence). CDR3 in DNA: TGCAGTGCTAGAGATGGGAGGGCGGATGAAAAACTGTTTTTT. Amino acid sequence: CSARDGRADEKLFF.